This is a list of T cell receptor beta chains from one sample in a study of human T cells and chemical hapten exposure. TCRdb ran MiXCR on the RACE reads and lists one entry per CDR3 protein. The data contain fewer than 100,000 distinct CDR3 sequences, 9.5% to 15% of them singletons. The sample here was whole blood, taken in connection with sensitization to the hapten diphenylcyclopropenone (DPC). The receptors come from a woman in her forties with alopecia areata. Some clones in this sample may be carry-over from other donors' samples. CDR3s include the opening cysteine and the closing phenylalanine or tryptophan. A D gene is named only where the DNA matches it firmly. Expanded clones are given a class, and other clones once, few, many or no size at all.

abundance	j_gene	d_gene	v_gene	CDR3aa	CDR3nt
NA	TRBJ2-7	NA	TRBV2	CASKGDTYEQYF	TGTGCCAGCAAAGGCGACACCTACGAGCAGTACTTC
few	TRBJ2-7	NA	TRBV24-1	CATSGGETYEQYF	TGTGCCACCAGTGGCGGGGAGACCTACGAGCAGTACTTC
many	TRBJ2-3	TRBD2	TRBV28	CASSPFAIGRSTDTQYF	TGTGCCAGCAGCCCCTTCGCTATCGGGAGGAGCACAGATACGCAGTATTTT
NA	TRBJ2-2	TRBD1	TRBV7-3	CASSQVPDRAGGELFF	TGTGCCAGCAGCCAAGTACCGGACAGGGCGGGCGGGGAGCTGTTTTTT
few	TRBJ2-5	TRBD2	TRBV7-9	CASSFTGTSRSETQYF	TGTGCCAGCAGCTTCACCGGGACTAGCCGTTCTGAGACCCAGTACTTC
NA	TRBJ2-4	NA	TRBV2	CASSVGGNDENIQYF	TGTGCCAGCAGTGTAGGGGGTAATGATGAAAACATTCAGTACTTC
few	TRBJ1-1	NA	TRBV5-5	CASSLRTANTEAFF	TGTGCCAGCAGCTTGAGGACAGCGAACACTGAAGCTTTCTTT
NA	TRBJ2-5	NA	TRBV18	CASSPNFRETQYF	TGTGCCAGCTCACCAAACTTCCGAGAGACCCAGTACTTC
NA	TRBJ2-7	TRBD2	TRBV20-1	CSAPTSGRRGEQYF	TGCAGTGCTCCGACTAGCGGGAGGAGAGGGGAGCAGTACTTC
many	TRBJ2-3	TRBD1	TRBV12-3/TRBV12-4	CASSQQGGTDTQYF	TGTGCCAGCAGCCAACAGGGGGGCACAGATACGCAGTATTTT
few	TRBJ2-2	NA	TRBV29-1	CSGGNTGELFF	TGCAGCGGAGGGAACACCGGGGAGCTGTTTTTT
NA	TRBJ2-5	NA	TRBV29-1	CSVDAAGETQYF	TGCAGCGTTGATGCTGCGGGAGAGACCCAGTACTTC
few	TRBJ2-1	NA	TRBV21-1	CASSPPFPRDTVYNEQFF	TGTGCCAGCAGCCCCCCCTTTCCCCGGGACACCGTTTACAATGAGCAGTTCTTC
few	TRBJ2-1	TRBD2	TRBV18	CASSPTSGRAYEQFF	TGTGCCAGCTCACCAACTAGCGGGAGGGCCTATGAGCAGTTCTTC
few	TRBJ1-5	TRBD1	TRBV6-4	CASSNYRGGNQPQHF	TGTGCCAGCAGCAACTACAGGGGAGGGAATCAGCCCCAGCATTTT
few	TRBJ2-7	TRBD1	TRBV12-3/TRBV12-4	CASSFIRDRAAYEQYF	TGTGCCAGCAGTTTTATCCGGGACAGGGCTGCCTACGAGCAGTACTTC
NA	TRBJ1-2	TRBD1	TRBV28	CASSVKGAGYTF	TGTGCCAGCAGTGTTAAGGGGGCAGGCTACACCTTC
few	TRBJ2-3	NA	TRBV12-3/TRBV12-4	CASSYPHTDTQYF	TGTGCCAGCAGTTACCCTCACACAGATACGCAGTATTTT
few	TRBJ2-4	TRBD2	TRBV6-2/TRBV6-3	CASSLTSGRAPKTIQYF	TGTGCCAGCAGTTTGACGAGCGGGAGGGCCCCAAAAACCATTCAGTACTTC
NA	TRBJ2-7	TRBD2	TRBV4-3	CASSQALAETYEQYF	TGCGCCAGCAGCCAAGCACTAGCGGAGACCTACGAGCAGTACTTC
many	TRBJ1-2	NA	TRBV6-5	CASSYDSNYGYTF	TGTGCCAGCAGTTACGACAGCAACTATGGCTACACCTTC
few	TRBJ1-2	NA	TRBV29-1	CSVGGRDYGYTF	TGCAGCGTCGGAGGCAGGGACTATGGCTACACCTTC
few	TRBJ2-7	TRBD1	TRBV14	CASSHPSQGVFPYEQYF	TGTGCCAGCAGCCACCCATCGCAGGGGGTATTCCCCTACGAGCAGTACTTC
NA	TRBJ2-7	NA	TRBV7-9	CASSQDKEQYF	TGTGCCAGCAGCCAAGACAAGGAGCAGTACTTC
NA	TRBJ2-1	NA	TRBV23-1	CASSPPLSSYNEQFF	TGCGCCAGCAGTCCTCCCCTGAGCTCCTACAATGAGCAGTTCTTC
NA	TRBJ1-2	NA	TRBV5-6	CASSRRDGYTF	TGTGCCAGCAGCCGAAGGGATGGCTACACCTTC
many	TRBJ2-3	TRBD2	TRBV11-1	CASSPGLAVKSSTDTQYF	TGTGCCAGCAGCCCGGGACTAGCGGTAAAATCTAGCACAGATACGCAGTATTTT
many	TRBJ2-3	TRBD1	TRBV29-1	CSVDITGVYTQYF	TGCAGCGTCGATATCACAGGGGTTTATACGCAGTATTTT
few	TRBJ2-7	NA	TRBV7-9	CASSLIVIGEQYF	TGTGCCAGCAGCTTGATCGTAATCGGCGAGCAGTACTTC
NA	TRBJ2-1	TRBD2	TRBV20-1	CSAREAGLAGDNEQFF	TGCAGTGCTAGAGAGGCGGGACTAGCGGGAGACAATGAGCAGTTCTTC
NA	TRBJ2-7	NA	TRBV18	CASSDEGGEQYF	TGTGCCAGCTCCGACGAGGGGGGCGAGCAGTACTTC
few	TRBJ2-7	TRBD1	TRBV7-6	CASSSFPRGTGPYEQYF	TGTGCCAGCAGCTCCTTCCCACGGGGGACAGGCCCCTACGAGCAGTACTTC
many	TRBJ2-3	TRBD2	TRBV28	CASSRAPPGLAGGDTQYF	TGTGCCAGCAGTAGAGCTCCTCCGGGACTAGCGGGAGGAGATACGCAGTATTTT
few	TRBJ2-1	NA	TRBV6-2/TRBV6-3	CASSRAIYNEQFF	TGTGCCAGCTCGCGGGCAATCTACAATGAGCAGTTCTTC
NA	TRBJ2-7	NA	TRBV5-1	CASSPGQYYEQYF	TGCGCCAGCAGCCCCGGACAGTACTACGAGCAGTACTTC
few	TRBJ2-2	NA	TRBV7-3	CASSQSAMNTGELFF	TGTGCCAGCAGCCAATCAGCGATGAACACCGGGGAGCTGTTTTTT
few	TRBJ1-2	NA	TRBV9	CASSVDVGPYGYTF	TGTGCCAGCAGCGTAGACGTCGGCCCCTATGGCTACACCTTC